This T cell receptor (beta chain) emerged from a study of post-analysis software for immune sequencing data. Study background: There were relapsing-remitting, secondary progressive and progressive-relapsing multiple sclerosis among the disease courses included. The study's findings and limits: Multiple sclerosis patients had significantly lower normalized Chao1 diversity than controls. F-measure co-clustering was strong for batch-matched samples. With TRBV5-6, TRBV5-1 and TRBV20-1 included, about five TRBV segments were more frequent in patients than in controls.

This CDR3 contains 15 residues. J lost 2 bases, V lost 3 bases, and 6 bases had no gene match. Germline CDR1 SGDLS, CDR2 YYNGEE. Built from TCR beta cDNA, the libraries had unique molecular identifiers in them. Starting from approximately 1 to 10 million T cells, the study yielded a few hundred thousand cDNA molecules. TCRdb re-analysed the PCR reads in MiXCR, keeping a single row per CDR3 protein. The profile shows hundreds of thousands of distinct CDR3 sequences, over 45% of them singletons. Comments on this clonotype: Antigen unknown.

This sequence joins TRBV9 and TRBJ1-2; 8 positions match TRBD1. Input material: blood. This TCR was recovered from a girl aged 2 to 9 with multiple sclerosis. The DNA for the CDR3 is TGTGCCAGCAGCGGAACAGGGGGAACCAACTATGGCTACACCTTC. It encodes CASSGTGGTNYGYTF.